Shown below are 8 T cell receptor beta chains from a single sample sequenced in a study of T-cell reconstitution after alpha-beta-depleted transplantation in children. Researchers prepared the TCRbeta library using unique molecular identifiers, the study reports. TCRdb passed the PCR reads through MiXCR, listing each CDR3 protein once. The repertoire includes around 400,000 distinct CDR3 sequences, roughly 21% of them detected once, and around 3.9% sits in the top ten. The sample in question was PBMCs from the stem cell graft donor, obtained from the stem cell graft. Receptor source: a human donor who donated a stem cell graft to a child with acute myeloid leukemia.

This clonotype has more than one count but fewer than ten. This sequence joins TRBV20-1 and TRBJ2-7; 12 nucleotides agree with TRBD2. V shed 7 bases and J 1 base; nucleotides not matched to a gene: 8. Germline V gene sequence: CDR1 DFQATT, CDR2 SNEGSKA (reference sequence). The CDR3 loop spans 15 amino acids. The CDR3 coding sequence is TGCAGTGGAGGGCAACTAGCGGGAGGTTCCTACGAGCAGTACTTC. This sequence encodes CSGGQLAGGSYEQYF.

This clonotype has only a few counts. The chain uses TRBV20-1 and TRBJ2-7; D may correspond to TRBD1 or TRBD2 (5 bases each). This CDR3 spans 15 amino acids. The V and J ends lost 1 base and 3 bases respectively, with 16 bases between them. Germline CDR1 DFQATT, CDR2 SNEGSKA (reference sequence). CDR3 DNA sequence: TGCAGTGCTAGAGTGCCGGGACCCTTGTACTACGAGCAGTACTTC. Residues: CSARVPGPLYYEQYF.

V usage is TRBV28 and J usage is TRBJ2-1, with no clear D. The V gene lost 0 bases and the J gene lost 15 bases, with 12 bases spanning the gap. Per germline, CDR1 MDHEN and CDR2 SYDVKM. The CDR3 is 12 residues long. The CDR3 DNA reads as TGTGCCAGCAGTTTATGGCTGACCCCCGGGTTCTTC. Its translation: CASSLWLTPGFF.

Many counts were recorded for this clonotype. No conserved phenylalanine or tryptophan ends this CDR3, so it is likely a read error. The limits of the CDR3 on the DNA are not certain, so only TCRdb's listed CDR3 is given. The J gene is TRBJ1-2, the V gene TRBV20-1; TRBD1 is taken as the D call from the table, unchecked against the DNA. Germline CDR1 reads DFQATT; CDR2 reads SNEGSKA (reference sequence). The CDR3 is 11 amino acids in total, end residues counted. CDR3 region: CSVRGQGILGL.

This clonotype was counted only a few times. One junction end does not reproduce the germline sequence, and a read error may be involved. The J gene is TRBJ1-1, the V gene TRBV20-1, with D uncertain. There are 13 residues in the CDR3. The germline CDR1 and CDR2 sequences are DFQATT and SNEGSKA (reference sequence). CDR3 residues: CSAREDQLYEAFF. In nucleotides, the CDR3 is TGCAGTGCTCGAGAGGACCAGTTGTATGAAGCTTTCTTT.

This clonotype appeared a few times. The CDR3 nucleotides read TGTGCCAGCAGCTTGAGGCTGACGGAGCAGTACTTC. Its translation is CASSLRLTEQYF. This chain uses TRBV5-6 with TRBJ2-7, with D unresolved. The germline V gene has CDR1 SGHDT and CDR2 YYEEEE. This CDR3 spans 12 amino acids. Between the trimmed V and J ends, which lost 1 base and 7 bases, there was a span of 9 bases.

The chain uses TRBV7-6 and TRBJ2-5, with TRBD2 identical over 7 bases. The CDR3 extends over 14 amino acids. J was trimmed by 5 bases and V by 0 bases; bases with no gene match: 3. CDR1 and CDR2 (germline): SGHVS, FNYEAQ. This CDR3 reads CASSLAGGDETQYF. The CDR3 nucleotides are TGTGCCAGCAGCTTAGCGGGAGGGGACGAGACCCAGTACTTC.

This clonotype was seen repeatedly, ten times or more. The chain is built from TRBV12-3 or TRBV12-4 and TRBJ2-2; 12 bases align to TRBD2. With V trimmed by 6 bases and J by 4 bases, 6 bases remained unmatched. The CDR3 spans 16 residues. For the CDR3, the DNA is TGTGCCAGCAGAGCCCTAGCGGGAGGGGTCACCGGGGAGCTGTTTTTT. Residues: CASRALAGGVTGELFF.